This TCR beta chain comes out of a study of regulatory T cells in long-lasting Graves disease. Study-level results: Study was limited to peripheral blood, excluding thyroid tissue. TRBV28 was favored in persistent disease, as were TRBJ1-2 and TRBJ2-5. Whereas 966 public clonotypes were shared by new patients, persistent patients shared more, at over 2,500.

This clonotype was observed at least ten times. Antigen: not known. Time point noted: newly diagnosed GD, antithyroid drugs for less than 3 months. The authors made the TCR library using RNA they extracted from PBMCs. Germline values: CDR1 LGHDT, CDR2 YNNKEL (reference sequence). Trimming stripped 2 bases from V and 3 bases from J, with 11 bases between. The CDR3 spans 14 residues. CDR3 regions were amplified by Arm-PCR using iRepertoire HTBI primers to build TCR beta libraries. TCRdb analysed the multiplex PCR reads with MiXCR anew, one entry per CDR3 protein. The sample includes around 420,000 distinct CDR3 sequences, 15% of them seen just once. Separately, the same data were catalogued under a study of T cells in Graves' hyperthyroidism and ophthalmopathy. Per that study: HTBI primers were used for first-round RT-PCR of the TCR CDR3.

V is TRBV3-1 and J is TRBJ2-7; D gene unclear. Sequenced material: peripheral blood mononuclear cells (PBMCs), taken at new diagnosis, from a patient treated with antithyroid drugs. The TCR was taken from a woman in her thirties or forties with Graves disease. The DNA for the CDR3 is TGTGCCAGCAGCCAACAATTACACAGCTACGAGCAGTACTTC. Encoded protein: CASSQQLHSYEQYF.